The rows below give T cell receptor beta chains drawn from one sample of a study of OX40 agonist ivuxolimab in advanced cancers. Sequencing was performed with immunoSEQ multiplex PCR; in TCRdb, only in-frame clones are kept and a portion is missing. The sample consists of 65,000 to 75,000 clones, approximately 89% of them appearing once. Sequenced here: CD4+ or CD8+ T cells sorted from blood, sampled in a trial of the OX40 agonist ivuxolimab. These receptors all stem from an adult with an advanced solid tumor such as melanoma, head and neck, liver or kidney cancer. Each CDR3 is given with its conserved first and last residue. D genes are given only for firm matches. Clone size appears in some rows only: once, few, many, or a class for an expanded clone.

CDR3nt | CDR3aa | abundance | d_gene | j_gene | len | v_gene
TGTGCCAGCAGCCAAGAATTCCAGGTTTACTCTGGAAACACCATATATTTT | CASSQEFQVYSGNTIYF | once | . | TRBJ1-3 | 17 | TRBV4-2
TGTGCCCGGGGGCAGGGACCTTCGAACACCGGGGAGCTGTTTTTT | CARGQGPSNTGELFF | few | . | TRBJ2-2 | 15 | TRBV30
TGTGCCAGCAGCTTATCAGTTTCTGGAAACACCATATATTTT | CASSLSVSGNTIYF | . | . | TRBJ1-3 | 14 | TRBV7-9
TGTGCCAGCAGCGCTGGACAGAACTATGGCTACACCTTC | CASSAGQNYGYTF | . | . | TRBJ1-2 | 13 | TRBV11-2
TGTGCCAGCTTCCGCCAGGGGGGATTCGAGCAGTACTTC | CASFRQGGFEQYF | once | . | TRBJ2-7 | 13 | TRBV6-6
TGTGCCAGCAGTGCTACAGGTTACGAGCAGTACTTC | CASSATGYEQYF | . | . | TRBJ2-7 | 12 | TRBV6-1
TGTGCCAGCAGCTGGGGACCGTTAAGTAGCTCCTACAATGAGCAGTTCTTC | CASSWGPLSSSYNEQFF | . | . | TRBJ2-1 | 17 | TRBV5-4
TGTGCCAGCTCATCAGGACTAGCGGGGGTGAAGTACCAAGAGACCCAGTACTTC | CASSSGLAGVKYQETQYF | . | TRBD2 | TRBJ2-5 | 18 | TRBV18
TGCGCCAGCAGGTCGGGACAGGTCAATGAGCAGTTCTTC | CASRSGQVNEQFF | once | TRBD1 | TRBJ2-1 | 13 | TRBV10-2
TGTGCCAGCTCACCACCGTTGAACACTGAAGCTTTCTTT | CASSPPLNTEAFF | . | . | TRBJ1-1 | 13 | TRBV18
TGTGCCAGCAGCTTAGCCGACAGGGTTGGCGAAAAACTGTTTTTT | CASSLADRVGEKLFF | . | TRBD1 | TRBJ1-4 | 15 | TRBV7-9
TGCGCCAGCAGCTTGGAGACGGCGAACACCGGGGAGCTGTTTTTT | CASSLETANTGELFF | . | . | TRBJ2-2 | 15 | TRBV5-1
TGTGCCATCAGTGCTGAGGGGACCAACACCGGGGAGCTGTTTTTT | CAISAEGTNTGELFF | . | . | TRBJ2-2 | 15 | TRBV10-3
TGCGCCAGCAGCTGGGAGGGGGGGGCACGAGAGACCCAGTACTTC | CASSWEGGARETQYF | . | . | TRBJ2-5 | 15 | TRBV5-1
TGTGCCAGCAGCCCCCCCGGCAGACTGAACAATGAGCAGTTCTTC | CASSPPGRLNNEQFF | . | . | TRBJ2-1 | 15 | TRBV7-2
TGTGCCAGCAGCTCGCTGGGGTCCTACAATGAGCAGTTCTTC | CASSSLGSYNEQFF | . | . | TRBJ2-1 | 14 | TRBV27
TGTGCCAGCAGCCCCAGGGATACTTGGGATGAAAAACTGTTTTTT | CASSPRDTWDEKLFF | . | . | TRBJ1-4 | 15 | TRBV5-5
TGTGCCAGCAGCCTCGGACAGGGATGGGACTCACCCCTCCACTTT | CASSLGQGWDSPLHF | . | TRBD1 | TRBJ1-6 | 15 | TRBV5-8
TGTGCCAGCAGCACAAAGGGGGACACTGAAGCTTTCTTT | CASSTKGDTEAFF | . | . | TRBJ1-1 | 13 | TRBV7-9
TGTGCCAGCAGTGACGACAAGGGGGTAAGGGAGCAGTACTTC | CASSDDKGVREQYF | . | . | TRBJ2-7 | 14 | TRBV6-5
TGTGCCAGCTCACCCCCGGGACAGTATGGCTACACCTTC | CASSPPGQYGYTF | . | TRBD1 | TRBJ1-2 | 13 | TRBV18
TGCGCCAGCAGCTCGGCGGGGACAGAACAGAGGTCACCCCTCCACTTT | CASSSAGTEQRSPLHF | . | TRBD1 | TRBJ1-6 | 16 | TRBV5-1
TGTGCCAGCTCACCAGGACTAGCGTACAATGAGCAGTTCTTC | CASSPGLAYNEQFF | . | TRBD2 | TRBJ2-1 | 14 | TRBV18